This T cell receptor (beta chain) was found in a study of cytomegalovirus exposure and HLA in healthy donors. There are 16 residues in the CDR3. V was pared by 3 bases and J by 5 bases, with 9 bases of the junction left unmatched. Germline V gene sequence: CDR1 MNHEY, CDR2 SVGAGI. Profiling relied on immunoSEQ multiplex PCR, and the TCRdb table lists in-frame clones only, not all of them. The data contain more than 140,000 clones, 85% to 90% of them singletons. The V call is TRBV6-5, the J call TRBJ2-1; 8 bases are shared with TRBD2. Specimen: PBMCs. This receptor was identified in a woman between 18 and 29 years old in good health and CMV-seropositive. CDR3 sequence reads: CASSYDLALADNEQFF. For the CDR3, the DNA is TGTGCCAGCAGTTATGACCTCGCACTAGCGGACAATGAGCAGTTCTTC.